This T cell receptor beta chain was captured in a study of T cells in localized non-small cell lung cancer. Study findings and constraints: Adjacent uninvolved lung tissue had the highest T cell clonality, exceeding tumor. An association was observed between higher blood T cell density and longer overall survival. Of the top 100 tumor clones, median around 62 were in adjacent lung, 25 to 30 among its top 100.

J lost 13 bases, V lost 2 bases, and 8 bases had no gene match. Germline CDR1 reads DFQATT; CDR2 reads SNEGSKA (reference sequence). The CDR3 covers 11 residues. Produced via immunoSEQ multiplex PCR; TCRdb's table is partial and in-frame only. The table records approximately 13,000 clones, about nine tenths of them present only once. A note on this clone: Its antigen remains unidentified.

This specimen consisted of peripheral blood mononuclear cells, obtained before any cancer treatment. The chain employs TRBV20-1 and TRBJ2-7, with TRBD2 matching 7 bases. This clonotype originated in a man aged 40 to 69 with stage III lung adenocarcinoma. This chain's CDR3 is CSARQAGWVYF. In DNA, the CDR3 is TGCAGTGCTAGACAAGCGGGATGGGTCTACTTC.